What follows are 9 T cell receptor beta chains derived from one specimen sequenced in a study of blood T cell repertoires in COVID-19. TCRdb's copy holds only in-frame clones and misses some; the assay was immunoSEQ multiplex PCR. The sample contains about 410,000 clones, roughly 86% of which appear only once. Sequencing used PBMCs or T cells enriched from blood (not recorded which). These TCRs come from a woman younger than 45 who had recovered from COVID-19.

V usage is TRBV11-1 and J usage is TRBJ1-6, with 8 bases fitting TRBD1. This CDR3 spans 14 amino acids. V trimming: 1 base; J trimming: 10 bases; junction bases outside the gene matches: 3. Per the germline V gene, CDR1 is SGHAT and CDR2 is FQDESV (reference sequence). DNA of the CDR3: TGTGCCAGCAGCTTAGGGACAGGGAAGTCACCCCTCCACTTT. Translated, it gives CASSLGTGKSPLHF.

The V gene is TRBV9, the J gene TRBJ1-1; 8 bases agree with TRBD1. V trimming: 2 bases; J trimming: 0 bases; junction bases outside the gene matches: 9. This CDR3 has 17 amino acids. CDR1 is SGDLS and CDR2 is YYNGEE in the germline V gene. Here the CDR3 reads CASSVTGGVDMNTEAFF. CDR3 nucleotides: TGTGCCAGCAGCGTTACAGGGGGAGTTGATATGAACACTGAAGCTTTCTTT.

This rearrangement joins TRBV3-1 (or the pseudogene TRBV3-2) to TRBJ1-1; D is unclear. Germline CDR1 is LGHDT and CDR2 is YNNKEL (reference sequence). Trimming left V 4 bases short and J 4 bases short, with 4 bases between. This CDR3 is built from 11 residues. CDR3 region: CASSRSTEAFF. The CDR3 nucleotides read TGTGCCAGCAGCCGTAGCACTGAAGCTTTCTTT.

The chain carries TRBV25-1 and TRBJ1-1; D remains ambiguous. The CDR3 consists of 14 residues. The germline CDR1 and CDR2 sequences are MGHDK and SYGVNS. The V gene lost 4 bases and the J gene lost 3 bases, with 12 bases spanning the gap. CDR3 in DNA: TGTGCCAGCAGTGGTTCAAACCGGGACACTGAAGCTTTCTTT. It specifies CASSGSNRDTEAFF.

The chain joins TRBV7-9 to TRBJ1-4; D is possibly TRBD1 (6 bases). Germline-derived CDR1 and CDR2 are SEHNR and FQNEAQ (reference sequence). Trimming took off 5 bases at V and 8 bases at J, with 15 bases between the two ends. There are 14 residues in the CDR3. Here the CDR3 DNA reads TGTGCCAGCAGCCAAAACAGGGCGCGGGAAAAACTGTTTTTT. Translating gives CASSQNRAREKLFF. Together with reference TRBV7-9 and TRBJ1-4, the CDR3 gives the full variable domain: DTGVSQNPRHKITKRGQNVTFRCDPISEHNRLYWYRQTLGQGPEFLTYFQNEAQLEKSRLLSDRFSAERPKGSFSTLEIQRTEQGDSAMYLCASSQNRAREKLFFGSGTQLSVL.

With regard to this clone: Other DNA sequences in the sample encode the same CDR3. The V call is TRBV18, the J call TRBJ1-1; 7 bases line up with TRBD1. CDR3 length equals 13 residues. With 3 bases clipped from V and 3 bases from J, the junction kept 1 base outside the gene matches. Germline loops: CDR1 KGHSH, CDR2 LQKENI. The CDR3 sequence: CASSPGQDTEAFF. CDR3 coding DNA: TGTGCCAGCTCACCTGGACAGGACACTGAAGCTTTCTTT.

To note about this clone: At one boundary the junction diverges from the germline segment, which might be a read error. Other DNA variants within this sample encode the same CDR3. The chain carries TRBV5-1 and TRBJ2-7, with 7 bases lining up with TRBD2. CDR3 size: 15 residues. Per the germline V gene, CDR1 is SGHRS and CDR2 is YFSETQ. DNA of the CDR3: TGTGCCAGCAGCTTACAGCGGGGCCGCTCCTACGAGCAGTACTTC. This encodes CASSLQRGRSYEQYF.

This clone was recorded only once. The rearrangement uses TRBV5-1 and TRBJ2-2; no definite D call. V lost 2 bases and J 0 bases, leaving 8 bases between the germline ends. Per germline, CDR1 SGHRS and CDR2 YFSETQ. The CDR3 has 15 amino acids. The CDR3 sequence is CASSFIGANTGELFF. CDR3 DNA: TGCGCCAGCAGCTTTATCGGAGCGAACACCGGGGAGCTGTTTTTT.

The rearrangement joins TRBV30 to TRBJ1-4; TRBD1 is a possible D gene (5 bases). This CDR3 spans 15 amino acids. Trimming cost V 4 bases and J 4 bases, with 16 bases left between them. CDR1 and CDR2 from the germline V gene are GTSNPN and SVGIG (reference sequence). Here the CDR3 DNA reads TGTGCCTGGACCTCAACAACAGGAAATAATGAAAAACTGTTTTTT. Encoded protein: CAWTSTTGNNEKLFF.